A single sample gave rise to the 22 T cell receptor beta chains below, sequenced in a study of OX40 agonist ivuxolimab in advanced cancers. Assay: immunoSEQ multiplex PCR; the TCRdb copy retains only in-frame clones and omits some. The repertoire holds 9,000 to 13,000 clones, roughly 80% seen once, with around 30% in the top ten. This specimen was CD4+ or CD8+ T cells sorted from blood, taken in a trial of the OX40 agonist ivuxolimab. These receptors came from an adult with an advanced solid tumor such as melanoma, head and neck, liver or kidney cancer.

The chain employs TRBV7-6 and TRBJ1-1; 7 bases align to TRBD1. Germline trimming cut 5 bases from V and 4 bases from J; bases unmatched to any gene: 4. This CDR3 is 13 amino acids long. Germline V gene lookup returns CDR1 SGHVS and CDR2 FNYEAQ. In DNA, the CDR3 is TGTGCCAGCAGCCTAGGGGGCGCCACTGAAGCTTTCTTT. This encodes CASSLGGATEAFF.

The chain has TRBV9 and TRBJ2-1, with 9 bases fitting TRBD2. The trim removed 2 bases at V and 5 bases at J, leaving 8 bases unmatched. This CDR3 has 16 residues. Germline V gene data show CDR1 as SGDLS and CDR2 as YYNGEE. The DNA of the CDR3 is TGTGCCAGCAGCGTTGAGTTAGCGGGAGCCCACAATGAGCAGTTCTTC. This codes for CASSVELAGAHNEQFF. The full variable domain, in which reference TRBV9 and TRBJ2-1 provide the parts outside the CDR3, is DSGVTQTPKHLITATGQRVTLRCSPRSGDLSVYWYQQSLDQGLQFLIQYYNGEERAKGNILERFSAQQFPDLHSELNLSSLELGDSALYFCASSVELAGAHNEQFFGPGTRLTVL.

This clone appeared a single time. J is TRBJ2-2 and V is TRBV28; D is uncertain. Germline assignment: CDR1 MDHEN and CDR2 SYDVKM. This CDR3 spans 12 amino acids. The V end lost 8 bases, the J end lost 3 bases, and 7 bases lay between the germline ends. In nucleotides, the CDR3 is TGTGCCAGCCACAGTTACACCGGGGAGCTGTTTTTT. Encoded protein: CASHSYTGELFF.

The CDR3 DNA is TGTGCCAGCAGCTTCCAAGACAGGGGAGACAGAAAACTGTTTTTT. It translates to CASSFQDRGDRKLFF. This chain links TRBV6-5 with TRBJ1-4; TRBD1 agrees at 8 bases. The CDR3 length is 15 residues. Germline-derived CDR1 and CDR2 are MNHEY and SVGAGI. The V and J ends lost 6 bases and 10 bases, in that order; junction bases with no gene match: 13.

The chain employs TRBV7-2 and TRBJ2-7; D is undetermined. V was pared by 6 bases and J by 4 bases, with 16 bases between. CDR1 and CDR2 (germline): SGHTA, FQGNSA. This CDR3 region has 14 residues. The CDR3 loop reads CASSYSTPLYEQYF. CDR3 bases: TGTGCCAGCAGTTACTCGACCCCATTATACGAGCAGTACTTC.

CDR3 nucleotide sequence: TGCGCCAGCAGCCAAAGTACCACCTTAGCGGGAGAGGGGTACGAGCAGTACTTC. Residues: CASSQSTTLAGEGYEQYF. The J gene is TRBJ2-7, the V gene TRBV4-3; TRBD2 aligns across 9 bases. The ends lost 2 bases at V and 4 bases at J; junction bases unmatched: 15. Germline CDR1 LGHNA, CDR2 YSLEER. The CDR3 extends over 18 amino acids.

This chain joins TRBV6-6 and TRBJ2-3; the D gene is possibly TRBD1 (6 bases). Germline V lookup: CDR1 MNHNY, CDR2 SVGAGI (reference sequence). The CDR3 spans 14 residues. Trimming pared 6 bases from V and 0 bases from J, leaving 10 bases between. The CDR3 loop is CASSQGRSTDTQYF. CDR3 DNA: TGTGCCAGCAGCCAGGGGCGAAGCACAGATACGCAGTATTTT.

The V call is TRBV5-6, the J call TRBJ1-3; the D gene is possibly TRBD1 (5 bases). This CDR3 has 18 amino acids. Trimming shortened V by 2 bases and J by 2 bases, and 20 bases separated the two germline ends. Germline V gene data show CDR1 as SGHDT and CDR2 as YYEEEE. CDR3 loop: CASSFFSGQGFPGNTIYF. The CDR3 region has the DNA TGTGCCAGCAGCTTTTTTAGCGGGCAGGGCTTTCCTGGAAACACCATATATTTT.

The chain couples TRBV4-1 to TRBJ2-1, with TRBD2 matching over 8 bases. Trimming at V came to 4 bases and at J to 6 bases, leaving 8 bases not matched to a gene. Germline values: CDR1 MGHRA, CDR2 YSYEKL. CDR3 length equals 15 residues. The CDR3 protein is CASSRLGGGFNEQFF. The CDR3 DNA reads as TGCGCCAGCAGCCGCCTCGGGGGGGGATTCAATGAGCAGTTCTTC.

V is TRBV11-2 and J is TRBJ2-7; no definite D call. Trimming took 3 bases from V and 3 from J, leaving 15 bases between them. The CDR3 is 15 amino acids. The germline V gene has CDR1 SGHAT and CDR2 FQNNGV. As DNA, the CDR3 is TGTGCCAGCAGCTTGGTGGGTCAGACGAACTACGAGCAGTACTTC. Translation: CASSLVGQTNYEQYF.

The rearrangement links TRBV7-9 to TRBJ2-1; D gene ambiguous. CDR1 is SEHNR and CDR2 is FQNEAQ in the germline V gene (reference sequence). Trimming took off 5 bases at V and 3 bases at J, with 14 bases between the two ends. This CDR3 spans 15 amino acids. The CDR3 coding sequence is TGTGCCAGCAGCCCCGACCTCGTTGTCTACAATGAGCAGTTCTTC. It specifies CASSPDLVVYNEQFF. The entire variable domain, with the rest obtained from reference TRBV7-9 and TRBJ2-1, is as follows: DTGVSQNPRHKITKRGQNVTFRCDPISEHNRLYWYRQTLGQGPEFLTYFQNEAQLEKSRLLSDRFSAERPKGSFSTLEIQRTEQGDSAMYLCASSPDLVVYNEQFFGPGTRLTVL.

J is TRBJ2-7 and V is TRBV7-2, with D hard to call. CDR1 is SGHTA and CDR2 is FQGNSA in the germline V gene. The CDR3 length is 15 residues. The ends were cut back, 5 bases at V and 0 bases at J, with 14 bases in the middle. This CDR3 reads CASSHGIRASYEQYF. The DNA for the CDR3 is TGTGCCAGCAGCCATGGGATTAGGGCCTCCTACGAGCAGTACTTC.

The V call is TRBV30, the J call TRBJ2-5; TRBD2 aligns across 7 bases. V was clipped by 2 bases and J by 3 bases; unmatched bases: 6. The germline CDR1 and CDR2 sequences are GTSNPN and SVGIG (reference sequence). The CDR3 sequence is 14 residues long. The CDR3 sequence is CAWSLASGKETQYF. CDR3 in DNA: TGTGCCTGGAGTTTGGCTAGCGGCAAAGAGACCCAGTACTTC. The whole variable domain, filled in from reference TRBV30 and TRBJ2-5, reads SQTIHQWPATLVQPVGSPLSLECTVEGTSNPNLYWYRQAAGRGLQLLFYSVGIGQISSEVPQNLSASRPQDRQFILSSKKLLLSDSGFYLCAWSLASGKETQYFGPGTRLLVL.

This chain links TRBV2 with TRBJ1-5; TRBD1 aligns across 7 bases. Germline V lookup: CDR1 SNHLY, CDR2 FYNNEI. The CDR3 consists of 17 residues. V dropped 5 bases and J dropped 1; count of bases not matched to a gene: 11. CDR3 nucleotide sequence: TGTGCCAGCAGTACCCACAGGGGTATTAGGAGCAATCAGCCCCAGCATTTT. It is translated as CASSTHRGIRSNQPQHF.

The chain links TRBV7-2 to TRBJ2-7; TRBD2 matches 7 bases. Germline values: CDR1 SGHTA, CDR2 FQGNSA. This CDR3 has 14 residues. The V gene end was trimmed by 1 base and the J gene end by 7 bases; junction bases not matched to a gene: 7. The CDR3 nucleotides read TGTGCCAGCAGCTTAGGGGGCGGGAGCTGGGAGCAGTACTTC. Translation gives CASSLGGGSWEQYF.

The chain links TRBV6-1 to TRBJ1-4; 8 bases map to TRBD1. The germline gives CDR1 MNHNS, CDR2 SASEGT. With V trimmed by 6 bases and J by 5 bases, 5 bases remained unmatched. The CDR3 covers 14 residues. CDR3 nucleotide sequence: TGTGCCAGCAGCCGACAGGGGTGGAATGAAAAACTGTTTTTT. As protein: CASSRQGWNEKLFF.

The J gene is TRBJ2-2, the V gene TRBV11-2, with TRBD2 matching over 12 bases. Germline values: CDR1 SGHAT, CDR2 FQNNGV. The ends lost 1 base at V and 4 bases at J; junction bases unmatched: 7. The CDR3 is made up of 18 amino acids. CDR3 residues: CASSLVTSGRSGTGELFF. CDR3 nucleotides: TGTGCCAGCAGCTTAGTGACTAGCGGGAGATCGGGCACCGGGGAGCTGTTTTTT.

In regard to this clone: This may come from a read error, since a much larger clone is one base off. The sample has other DNA sequences that encode this CDR3 too. V is TRBV18 and J is TRBJ2-1, with D perhaps matching TRBD1 or TRBD2 (6 bases each). CDR1 KGHSH and CDR2 LQKENI come from the germline V gene. CDR3 length equals 13 residues. The DNA of the CDR3 is TGTGCCAGCTCGCCACCGGAGGGGGTTTCAGAGTTCTTC. Encoded protein: CASSPPEGVSEFF.

The chain joins TRBV29-1 to TRBJ2-1, with D hard to call. Germline V CDR1 and CDR2: SQVTM, ANQGSEA. CDR3 length: 14 amino acids. Trimming left V 5 bases short and J 2 bases short, with 13 bases between. CDR3 nucleotide sequence: TGCAGCGTTTTGCGGCTGCCTCCCTACAATGAGCAGTTCTTC. Encoded protein: CSVLRLPPYNEQFF.

J is TRBJ2-2 and V is TRBV7-9; possibly TRBD1 for D (6 bases). The V gene lost 5 bases and the J gene lost 10 bases, with 11 bases spanning the gap. Germline CDR1 and CDR2: SEHNR and FQNEAQ (reference sequence). This CDR3 is built from 12 residues. The CDR3 DNA reads as TGTGCCAGCAGCCAGGGGTACGTGGAGCTGTTTTTT. Amino acids: CASSQGYVELFF.

This clone is medium-sized in the sample. Different DNA sequences within this sample yield the same CDR3. The chain joins TRBV6-1 to TRBJ2-3, with 8 bases aligning to TRBD2. V lost 0 bases to trimming and J lost 0 bases; unmatched junction nucleotides: 5. This CDR3 spans 17 amino acids. In germline, CDR1 is MNHNS, CDR2 SASEGT. CDR3 coding DNA: TGTGCCAGCAGTGAAGCCCTAGCGGGCCGTAGCACAGATACGCAGTATTTT. Residues: CASSEALAGRSTDTQYF.

CDR3 protein: CASSPRTSASSYNEQFF. CDR3 DNA: TGCGCCAGCAGCCCACGGACTAGCGCAAGCTCCTACAATGAGCAGTTCTTC. This chain links TRBV4-3 with TRBJ2-1; 9 nucleotides agree with TRBD2. Germline V lookup: CDR1 LGHNA, CDR2 YSLEER. The CDR3 contains 17 residues. The trim removed 4 bases at V and 0 bases at J, leaving 7 bases unmatched.